Presented here are 13 T cell receptor beta chains from one specimen sequenced in a study of CD8+ T cells in alopecia areata. RNA was isolated and reverse transcribed to cDNA, the sequencing template. Clones were read by immunoSEQ multiplex PCR, and TCRdb kept only the in-frame ones, dropping some. The table records approximately 140,000 clones, around 86% of them present only once. Sample treatment: oral pan-JAK inhibitor, 5-10 mg twice daily. Here the sequenced sample was CD8+ T cells sorted from blood, taken at week 4, from a patient treated with tofacitinib. The receptors were gathered from a human donor with alopecia areata.

This clone was seen only once. Here the CDR3 reads CAISEDSYSNQPQHF. The CDR3 DNA reads as TGTGCCATCAGTGAGGACAGTTATAGCAATCAGCCCCAGCATTTT. The J gene is TRBJ1-5, the V gene TRBV10-3; a possible D gene is TRBD1 (5 bases). The germline V and J ends were trimmed by 2 bases and 0 bases, with 8 bases remaining between them. Germline V lookup: CDR1 ENHRY, CDR2 SYGVKD. The CDR3 is made up of 15 amino acids.

This chain uses TRBV30 with TRBJ2-7; D unclear. Germline loops: CDR1 GTSNPN, CDR2 SVGIG (reference sequence). Trimming took off 0 bases at V and 5 bases at J, with 2 bases between the two ends. The CDR3 runs 10 residues. CDR3 sequence reads: CAWSVNEQYF. The DNA of the CDR3 is TGTGCCTGGAGTGTAAACGAGCAGTACTTC. The whole variable domain, remainder taken from reference TRBV30 and TRBJ2-7, is SQTIHQWPATLVQPVGSPLSLECTVEGTSNPNLYWYRQAAGRGLQLLFYSVGIGQISSEVPQNLSASRPQDRQFILSSKKLLLSDSGFYLCAWSVNEQYFGPGTRLTVT.

CDR3 amino acids: CASSLGPINEQYF. CDR3 nucleotide sequence: TGTGCCAGCAGCTTAGGTCCGATAAACGAGCAGTACTTC. The chain is built from TRBV7-9 and TRBJ2-7; unclear D gene. The germline gives CDR1 SEHNR, CDR2 FQNEAQ (reference sequence). Trimming cost V 1 base and J 5 bases, with 9 bases left between them. The length of the CDR3 is 13 residues.

V is TRBV13 and J is TRBJ2-5; possibly TRBD1 for D (5 bases). Trimming cost V 7 bases and J 1 base, with 13 bases left between them. Germline-derived CDR1 and CDR2 are PRHDT and FYEKMQ (reference sequence). CDR3 length: 14 residues. CDR3 residues: CASTSLQGQETQYF. The CDR3 DNA sequence: TGTGCCAGCACCTCCCTCCAGGGCCAAGAGACCCAGTACTTC.

The chain links TRBV4-1 to TRBJ2-7; no clear D. From germline, CDR1 is MGHRA and CDR2 YSYEKL. Trimming shortened V by 0 bases and J by 3 bases, and 6 bases separated the two germline ends. This CDR3 region has 13 residues. The CDR3 is CASSQDAGYEQYF. Here the CDR3 DNA reads TGCGCCAGCAGCCAAGACGCCGGCTACGAGCAGTACTTC.

In its sample, this clone was seen a few times. The chain employs TRBV29-1 and TRBJ1-2; D is unclear. This CDR3 is 11 amino acids long. V gave up 2 bases and J gave up 8 bases, with 9 bases separating them. Per the germline V gene, CDR1 is SQVTM and CDR2 is ANQGSEA. CDR3 DNA: TGCAGCGTTGAATCGTCGCAGGGCTACACCTTC. Protein: CSVESSQGYTF.

The chain combines TRBV7-9 with TRBJ1-2; TRBD1 matches at 9 bases. This CDR3 has 13 amino acids. CDR1 is SEHNR and CDR2 is FQNEAQ in the germline V gene (reference sequence). Losses at the gene ends were 5 bases for V and 8 bases for J; bases not matched to a gene: 6. The CDR3 DNA sequence: TGTGCCAGCAGCGGGGACAGGGTAGAGGGCTACACCTTC. It yields the protein CASSGDRVEGYTF.

This clone was seen a few times. The V and J genes are TRBV29-1 and TRBJ2-3, with D tentatively TRBD2 (6 bases). Trimming left V 0 bases short and J 4 bases short, with 11 bases between. The CDR3 sequence is 14 residues long. CDR1 is SQVTM and CDR2 is ANQGSEA in the germline V gene. CDR3 residues: CSVEDWEAPDTQYF. The CDR3 bases are TGCAGCGTTGAAGATTGGGAGGCCCCAGATACGCAGTATTTT.

The chain links TRBV25-1 to TRBJ2-7, with D perhaps being TRBD1 or TRBD2 (6 bases each). The CDR3 has 15 amino acids. The V end was cut by 3 bases, the J end by 3 bases, with 15 bases between. Germline lookup yields CDR1 MGHDK and CDR2 SYGVNS. Written as DNA, the CDR3 is TGTGCCAGCAGTGAGGGGGCAGGGACTGACTACGAGCAGTACTTC. Its protein product is CASSEGAGTDYEQYF.

The chain has TRBV27 and TRBJ2-7; no reliable D call. This CDR3 is 12 amino acids long. Germline lookup yields CDR1 MNHEY and CDR2 SMNVEV (reference sequence). Trimming removed 8 bases at V and 0 bases at J, with 8 bases between. This CDR3 is CASRRSSYEQYF. CDR3 nucleotides: TGTGCCAGCCGTCGGAGCTCCTACGAGCAGTACTTC.

On this clone: Germline and junction disagree at one end, which may indicate a read error. This chain joins TRBV9 and TRBJ2-3; 7 nucleotides align to TRBD1. Germline V CDR1 and CDR2: SGDLS, YYNGEE. This CDR3 region has 14 residues. The CDR3 coding sequence is TGTGCCAGCAGCGCCCGGGACAGCAAAGATACGCAGTATTTT. This translates into CASSARDSKDTQYF.

This sequence joins TRBV5-6 and TRBJ2-7; no firm D call. This CDR3 has 13 amino acids. Trimming left V 1 base short and J 2 bases short, with 7 bases between. CDR1 and CDR2 from the germline V gene are SGHDT and YYEEEE. This CDR3 reads CASSLTRAYEQYF. The CDR3 coding sequence is TGTGCCAGCAGCTTGACAAGGGCCTACGAGCAGTACTTC.

The rearrangement joins TRBV4-1 to TRBJ2-4; tentative D call: TRBD2 (5 bases). Germline lookup yields CDR1 MGHRA and CDR2 YSYEKL. Between the trimmed V and J ends, which lost 1 base and 5 bases, there was a span of 12 bases. The CDR3 covers 15 residues. In DNA, the CDR3 is TGCGCCAGCAGCCAAGCAGAGGAGGCAGAAAACATTCAGTACTTC. Protein: CASSQAEEAENIQYF.